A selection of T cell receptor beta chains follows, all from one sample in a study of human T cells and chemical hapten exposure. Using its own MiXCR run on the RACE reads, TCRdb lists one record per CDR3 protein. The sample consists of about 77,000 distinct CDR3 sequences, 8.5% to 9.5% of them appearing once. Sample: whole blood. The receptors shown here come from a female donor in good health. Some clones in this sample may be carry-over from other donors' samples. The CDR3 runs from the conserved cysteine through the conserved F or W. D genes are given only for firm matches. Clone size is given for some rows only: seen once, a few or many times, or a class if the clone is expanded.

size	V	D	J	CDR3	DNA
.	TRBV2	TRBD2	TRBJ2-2	CASRGLAGGLMHTGELFF	TGTGCCAGTCGGGGACTAGCGGGGGGGCTGATGCACACCGGGGAGCTGTTTTTT
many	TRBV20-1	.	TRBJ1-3	CSARVRGLNTIYF	TGCAGTGCTAGAGTCAGGGGATTGAACACCATATATTTT
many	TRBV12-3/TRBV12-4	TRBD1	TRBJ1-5	CAAGTGYYQPQHF	TGTGCCGCTGGGACAGGGTATTATCAGCCCCAGCATTTT
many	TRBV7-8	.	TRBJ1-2	CASSLVQGGDGYTF	TGTGCCAGCAGCTTAGTACAGGGCGGGGATGGCTACACCTTC
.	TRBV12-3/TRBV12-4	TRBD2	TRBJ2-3	CASSLLPGTSGGDTDTQYF	TGTGCCAGCAGTTTACTCCCTGGGACTAGCGGGGGAGACACAGATACGCAGTATTTT
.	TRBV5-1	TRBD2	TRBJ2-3	CASSPGTSSRTDTQYF	TGCGCCAGCAGCCCGGGGACTAGCAGCCGCACAGATACGCAGTATTTT
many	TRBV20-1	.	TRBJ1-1	CSASGGEVPEAFF	TGCAGTGCTAGCGGGGGGGAGGTGCCTGAAGCTTTCTTT
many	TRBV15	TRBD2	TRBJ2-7	CATSRDSAGGLGYEQYF	TGTGCCACCAGCAGAGATTCAGCGGGGGGGCTCGGCTACGAGCAGTACTTC
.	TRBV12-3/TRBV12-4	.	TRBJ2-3	CASSSGAVTDTQYF	TGTGCCAGCAGTTCGGGGGCCGTCACAGATACGCAGTATTTT
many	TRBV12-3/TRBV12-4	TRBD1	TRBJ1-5	CASSRDRANQPQHF	TGTGCCAGCAGCCGGGACAGGGCCAATCAGCCCCAGCATTTT